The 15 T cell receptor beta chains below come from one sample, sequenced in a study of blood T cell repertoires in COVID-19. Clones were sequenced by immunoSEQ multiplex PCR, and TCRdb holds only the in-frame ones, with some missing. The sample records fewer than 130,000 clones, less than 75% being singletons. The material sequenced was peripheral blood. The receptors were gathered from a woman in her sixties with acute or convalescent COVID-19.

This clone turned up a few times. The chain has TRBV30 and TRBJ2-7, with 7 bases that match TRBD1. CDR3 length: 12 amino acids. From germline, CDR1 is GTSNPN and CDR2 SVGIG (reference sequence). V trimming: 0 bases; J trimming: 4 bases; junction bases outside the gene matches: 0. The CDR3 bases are TGTGCCTGGAGTGTACAGGGGTACGAGCAGTACTTC. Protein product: CAWSVQGYEQYF.

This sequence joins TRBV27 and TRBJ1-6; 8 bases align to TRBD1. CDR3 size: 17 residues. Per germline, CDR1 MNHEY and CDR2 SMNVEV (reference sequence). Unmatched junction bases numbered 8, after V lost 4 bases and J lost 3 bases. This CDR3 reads CASSSRTGRGYNSPLHF. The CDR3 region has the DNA TGTGCCAGCAGTTCCAGGACAGGGAGAGGCTATAATTCACCCCTCCACTTT.

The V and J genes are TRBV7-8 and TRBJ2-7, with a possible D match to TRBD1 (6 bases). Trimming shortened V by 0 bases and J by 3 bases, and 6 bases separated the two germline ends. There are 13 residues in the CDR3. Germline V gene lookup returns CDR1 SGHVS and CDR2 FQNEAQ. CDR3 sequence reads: CASSLAGGYEQYF. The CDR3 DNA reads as TGTGCCAGCAGCTTAGCAGGGGGCTACGAGCAGTACTTC.

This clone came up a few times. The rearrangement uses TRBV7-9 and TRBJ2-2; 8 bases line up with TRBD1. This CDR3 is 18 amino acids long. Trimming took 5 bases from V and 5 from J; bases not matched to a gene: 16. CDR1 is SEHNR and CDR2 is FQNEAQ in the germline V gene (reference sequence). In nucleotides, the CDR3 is TGTGCCAGCAGCCGTAGAGTAGGGACAGGAAAGTCAACCGGGGAGCTGTTTTTT. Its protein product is CASSRRVGTGKSTGELFF.

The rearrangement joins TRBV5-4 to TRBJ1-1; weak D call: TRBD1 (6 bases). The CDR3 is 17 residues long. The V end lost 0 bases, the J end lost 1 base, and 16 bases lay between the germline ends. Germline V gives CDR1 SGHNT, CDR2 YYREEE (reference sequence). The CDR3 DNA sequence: TGTGCCAGCAGCTTGGACAGGGTGGGGATCGGGAACACTGAAGCTTTCTTT. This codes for CASSLDRVGIGNTEAFF.

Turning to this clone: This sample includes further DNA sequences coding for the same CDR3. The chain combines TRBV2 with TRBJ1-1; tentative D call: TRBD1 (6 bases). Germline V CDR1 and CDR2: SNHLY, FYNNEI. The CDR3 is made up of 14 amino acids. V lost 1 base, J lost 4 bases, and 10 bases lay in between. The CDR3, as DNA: TGTGCCAGCAGTGAAGGGGGGCGAGGCACTGAAGCTTTCTTT. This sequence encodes CASSEGGRGTEAFF.

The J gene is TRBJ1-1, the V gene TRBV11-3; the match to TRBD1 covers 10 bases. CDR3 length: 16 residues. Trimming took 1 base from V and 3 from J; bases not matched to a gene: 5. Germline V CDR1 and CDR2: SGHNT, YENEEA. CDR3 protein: CASSLGTGGTHTEAFF. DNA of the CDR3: TGTGCCAGCAGCTTAGGGACAGGGGGAACCCACACTGAAGCTTTCTTT.

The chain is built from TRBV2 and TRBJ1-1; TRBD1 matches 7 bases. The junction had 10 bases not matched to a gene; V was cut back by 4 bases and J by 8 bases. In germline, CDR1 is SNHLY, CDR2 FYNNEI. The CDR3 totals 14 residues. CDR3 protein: CASSGRTGRGEAFF. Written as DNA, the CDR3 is TGTGCCAGCAGTGGAAGGACAGGTCGAGGCGAAGCTTTCTTT.

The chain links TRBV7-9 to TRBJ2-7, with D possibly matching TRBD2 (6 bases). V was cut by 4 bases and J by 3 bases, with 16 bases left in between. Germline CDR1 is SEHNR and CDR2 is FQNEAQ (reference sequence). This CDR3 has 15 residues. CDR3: CASSSPTSTVYEQYF. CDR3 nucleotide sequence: TGTGCCAGCAGCTCGCCTACTAGCACGGTCTACGAGCAGTACTTC.

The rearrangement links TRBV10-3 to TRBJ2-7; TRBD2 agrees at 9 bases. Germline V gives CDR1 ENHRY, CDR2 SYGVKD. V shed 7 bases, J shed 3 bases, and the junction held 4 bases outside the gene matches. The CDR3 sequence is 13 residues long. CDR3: CAIKSGGIYEQYF. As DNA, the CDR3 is TGTGCCATCAAGAGCGGGGGGATCTACGAGCAGTACTTC.

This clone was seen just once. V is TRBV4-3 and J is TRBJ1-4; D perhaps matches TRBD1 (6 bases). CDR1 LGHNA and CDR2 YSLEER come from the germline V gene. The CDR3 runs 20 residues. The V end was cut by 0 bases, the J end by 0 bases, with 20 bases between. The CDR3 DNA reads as TGCGCCAGCAGCCAAGATGGCGATCTAATACAGGGCCCAACTAATGAAAAACTGTTTTTT. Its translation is CASSQDGDLIQGPTNEKLFF.

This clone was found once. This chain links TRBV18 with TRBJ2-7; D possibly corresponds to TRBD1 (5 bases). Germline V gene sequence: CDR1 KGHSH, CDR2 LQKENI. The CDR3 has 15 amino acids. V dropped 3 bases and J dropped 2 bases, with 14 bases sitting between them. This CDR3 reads CASSPSRTTTYEQYF. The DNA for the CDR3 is TGTGCCAGCTCACCTTCCAGGACAACTACCTACGAGCAGTACTTC.

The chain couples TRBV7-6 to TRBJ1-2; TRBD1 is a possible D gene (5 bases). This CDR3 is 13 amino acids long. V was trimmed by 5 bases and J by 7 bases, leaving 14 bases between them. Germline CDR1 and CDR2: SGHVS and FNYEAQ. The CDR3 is CASSEDGGSGYTF. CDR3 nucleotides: TGTGCCAGCAGCGAGGACGGGGGTTCTGGCTACACCTTC.

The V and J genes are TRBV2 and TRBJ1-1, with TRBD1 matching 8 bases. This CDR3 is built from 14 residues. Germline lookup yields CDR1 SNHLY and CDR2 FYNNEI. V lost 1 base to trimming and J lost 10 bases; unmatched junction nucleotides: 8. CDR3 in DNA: TGTGCCAGCAGTGAAGATCCTGGCAGGGGGCGAGCTTTCTTT. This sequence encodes CASSEDPGRGRAFF.

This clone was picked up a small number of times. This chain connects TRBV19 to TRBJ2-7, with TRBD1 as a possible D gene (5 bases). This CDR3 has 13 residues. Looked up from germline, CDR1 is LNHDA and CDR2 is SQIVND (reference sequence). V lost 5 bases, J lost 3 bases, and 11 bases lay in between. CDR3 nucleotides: TGTGCCAGTAGTCTCACAGGAGACTACGAGCAGTACTTC. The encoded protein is CASSLTGDYEQYF.